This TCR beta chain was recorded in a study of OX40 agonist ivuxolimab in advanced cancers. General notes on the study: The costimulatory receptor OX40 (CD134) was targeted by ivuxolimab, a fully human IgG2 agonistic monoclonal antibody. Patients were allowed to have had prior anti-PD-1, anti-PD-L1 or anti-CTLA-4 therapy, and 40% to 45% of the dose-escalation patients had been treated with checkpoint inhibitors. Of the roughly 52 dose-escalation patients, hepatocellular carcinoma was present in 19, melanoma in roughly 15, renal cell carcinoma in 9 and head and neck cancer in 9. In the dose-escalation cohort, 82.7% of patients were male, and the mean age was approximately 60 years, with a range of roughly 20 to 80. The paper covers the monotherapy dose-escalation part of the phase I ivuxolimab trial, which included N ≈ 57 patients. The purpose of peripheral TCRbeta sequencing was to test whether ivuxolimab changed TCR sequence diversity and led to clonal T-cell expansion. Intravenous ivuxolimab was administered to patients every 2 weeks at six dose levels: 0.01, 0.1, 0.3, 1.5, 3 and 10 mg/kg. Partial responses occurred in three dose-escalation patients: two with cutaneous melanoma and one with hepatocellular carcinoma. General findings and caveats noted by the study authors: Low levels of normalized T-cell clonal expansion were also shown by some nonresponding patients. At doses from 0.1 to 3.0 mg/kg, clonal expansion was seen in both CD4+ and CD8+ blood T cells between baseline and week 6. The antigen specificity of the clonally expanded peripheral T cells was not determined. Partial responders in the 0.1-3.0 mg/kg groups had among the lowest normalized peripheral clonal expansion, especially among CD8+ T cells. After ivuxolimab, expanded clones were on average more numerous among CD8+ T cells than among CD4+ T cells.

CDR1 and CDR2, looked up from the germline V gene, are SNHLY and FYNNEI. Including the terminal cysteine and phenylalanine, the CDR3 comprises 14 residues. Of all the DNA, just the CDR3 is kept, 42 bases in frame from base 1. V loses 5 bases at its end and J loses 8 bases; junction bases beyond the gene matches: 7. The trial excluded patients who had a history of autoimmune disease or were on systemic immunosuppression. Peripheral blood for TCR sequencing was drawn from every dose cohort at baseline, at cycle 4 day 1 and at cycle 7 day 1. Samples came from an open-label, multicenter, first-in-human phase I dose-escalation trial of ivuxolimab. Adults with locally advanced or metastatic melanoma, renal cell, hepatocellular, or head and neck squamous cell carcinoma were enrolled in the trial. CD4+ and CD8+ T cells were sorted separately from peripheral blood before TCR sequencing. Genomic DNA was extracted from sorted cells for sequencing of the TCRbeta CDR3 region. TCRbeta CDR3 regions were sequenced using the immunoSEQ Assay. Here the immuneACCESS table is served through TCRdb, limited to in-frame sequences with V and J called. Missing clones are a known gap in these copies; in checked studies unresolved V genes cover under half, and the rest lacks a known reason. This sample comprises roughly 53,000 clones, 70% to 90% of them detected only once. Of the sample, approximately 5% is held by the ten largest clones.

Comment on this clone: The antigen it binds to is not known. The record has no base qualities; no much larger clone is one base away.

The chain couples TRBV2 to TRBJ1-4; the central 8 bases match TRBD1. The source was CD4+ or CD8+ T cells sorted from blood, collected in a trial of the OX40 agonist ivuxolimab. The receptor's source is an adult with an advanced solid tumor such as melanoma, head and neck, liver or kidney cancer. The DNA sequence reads TGTGCCAGCAGTCAGGGACAGGTGGGAGAAAAACTGTTTTTT. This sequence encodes CASSQGQVGEKLFF.